Following are 19 T cell receptor beta chains from one sample sequenced in a study of Ad26.COV2.S vaccination and SARS-CoV-2 variants. Assay used: immunoSEQ multiplex PCR; TCRdb lists only in-frame clones, some missing. In the table there are fewer than 400,000 clones, 75% to 90% of which are singletons. Treatment in this sample: around 19 received Ad26.COV2.S at low or high dose, single or two shots; roughly 5 received placebo; per-sample allocation not given. Material that was analyzed had been drawn on day 63 after the first vaccine or placebo injection. The sequencing used peripheral blood, collected in a trial of Ad26.COV2.S vaccine versus placebo. The receptors stem from a person aged 18-60 years who received the Ad26.COV2.S COVID-19 vaccine or a placebo.

The chain employs TRBV5-4 and TRBJ1-2; D is uncertain. The germline V gene encodes CDR1 SGHNT and CDR2 YYREEE (reference sequence). This CDR3 is built from 12 residues. With 4 bases removed from V and 2 bases from J, the gap between germline ends came to 6 bases. The CDR3 loop is CASSRENYGYTF. In DNA, the CDR3 is TGTGCCAGCAGCAGGGAGAACTATGGCTACACCTTC.

V gene TRBV15 combines with J gene TRBJ1-2; a weak D match, TRBD1 (6 bases). This CDR3 comprises 14 residues. Between the trimmed V and J ends, which lost 3 bases and 2 bases, there was a span of 10 bases. Looked up from germline, CDR1 is LNHNV and CDR2 is YYDKDF (reference sequence). CDR3 in amino acids: CATSRGGVNYGYTF. Written as DNA, the CDR3 is TGTGCCACCAGCAGGGGGGGCGTCAACTATGGCTACACCTTC. Filled out from reference TRBV15 and TRBJ1-2, the complete variable domain reads DAMVIQNPRYQVTQFGKPVTLSCSQTLNHNVMYWYQQKSSQAPKLLFHYYDKDFNNEADTPDNFQSRRPNTSFCFLDIRSPGLGDTAMYLCATSRGGVNYGYTFGSGTRLTVV.

The rearrangement uses TRBV11-2 and TRBJ2-6; possible D gene TRBD1, 7 bases. Germline V lookup: CDR1 SGHAT, CDR2 FQNNGV. V lost 5 bases, J lost 2 bases, and 13 bases lay in between. This CDR3 has 16 residues. Here the CDR3 DNA reads TGTGCCAGCAGCCGACCCAGGGGGGCTGGGGCCAACGTCCTGACTTTC. Residues: CASSRPRGAGANVLTF.

The chain recombines TRBV4-3 with TRBJ1-2; 9 bases are a match to TRBD1. V lost 2 bases, J lost 14 bases, and 15 bases stayed unmatched. CDR3 length equals 15 residues. CDR1 is LGHNA and CDR2 is YSLEER in the germline V gene. The CDR3 is CASSQRSRTGEQFTF. The CDR3 DNA follows: TGCGCCAGCAGCCAACGGAGCCGGACAGGGGAACAGTTTACCTTC.

This clone showed up just once. The chain joins TRBV12-3 or TRBV12-4 to TRBJ1-5; D gene uncertain. Trimming took off 6 bases at V and 3 bases at J, with 9 bases between the two ends. This CDR3 contains 13 residues. CDR3 protein: CASSLRPNQPQHF. CDR3 in DNA: TGTGCCAGCAGCTTACGACCCAATCAGCCCCAGCATTTT.

The chain links TRBV19 to TRBJ1-1; D unresolved. V was shortened by 7 bases and J by 1 base, with 10 bases between the two germline ends. CDR1 LNHDA and CDR2 SQIVND come from the germline V gene (reference sequence). This CDR3 comprises 13 residues. CDR3: CASKDRENTEAFF. In DNA, the CDR3 is TGTGCCAGTAAGGATAGGGAGAACACTGAAGCTTTCTTT.

J is TRBJ1-2 and V is TRBV6-5; possibly TRBD1 for D (5 bases). Trimming left V 4 bases short and J 4 bases short, with 10 bases between. The CDR3 is 13 residues long. Germline V gives CDR1 MNHEY, CDR2 SVGAGI. This chain's CDR3 is CASSSGPGYGYTF. The CDR3 DNA follows: TGTGCCAGCAGTTCGGGACCTGGCTATGGCTACACCTTC.

DNA of the CDR3: TGCAGTGCCAGTGGGACAGGAGCTTATGGCTACACCTTC. It encodes CSASGTGAYGYTF. The chain recombines TRBV20-1 with TRBJ1-2; 8 bases match TRBD1. Germline V gene lookup returns CDR1 DFQATT and CDR2 SNEGSKA (reference sequence). V was clipped by 6 bases and J by 5 bases; unmatched bases: 8. This CDR3 region has 13 residues.

The gene calls are TRBV3-1 (or the pseudogene TRBV3-2) and TRBJ1-2; D is perhaps TRBD1 (6 bases). There are 13 residues in the CDR3. Germline assignment: CDR1 LGHDT and CDR2 YNNKEL (reference sequence). Trimming took off 2 bases at V and 6 bases at J, with 10 bases between the two ends. The CDR3 DNA reads as TGTGCCAGCAGCCAAAGGGGGGGGGATGGCTACACCTTC. Its protein is CASSQRGGDGYTF.

The genes are TRBV7-8 and TRBJ1-1, with D tentatively TRBD1 (5 bases). Trimming cost V 5 bases and J 4 bases, with 20 bases left between them. This CDR3 is 16 amino acids long. Germline CDR1 SGHVS, CDR2 FQNEAQ. The CDR3 bases are TGTGCCAGCAGCGGACGGGTATCGGGGCCGGGCACTGAAGCTTTCTTT. The encoded protein is CASSGRVSGPGTEAFF.

The chain is built from TRBV5-4 and TRBJ1-1, with 7 bases lining up with TRBD1. Germline assignment: CDR1 SGHNT and CDR2 YYREEE (reference sequence). This CDR3 region has 15 residues. The junction had 7 bases not matched to a gene; V was cut back by 3 bases and J by 2 bases. As DNA, the CDR3 is TGTGCCAGCAGCTATACAGGGGTCGGAAACACTGAAGCTTTCTTT. Translating it yields CASSYTGVGNTEAFF. The whole variable domain, remainder taken from reference TRBV5-4 and TRBJ1-1, is ETGVTQSPTHLIKTRGQQVTLRCSSQSGHNTVSWYQQALGQGPQFIFQYYREEENGRGNFPPRFSGLQFPNYSSELNVNALELDDSALYLCASSYTGVGNTEAFFGQGTRLTVV.

The chain employs TRBV7-2 and TRBJ2-7, with TRBD1 as a possible D gene (6 bases). The V gene's germline CDR1 is SGHTA and CDR2 FQGNSA. This CDR3 is 18 amino acids long. Trimming took off 4 bases at V and 0 bases at J, with 22 bases between the two ends. The DNA for the CDR3 is TGTGCCAGCAGCTCGAGTACTAAGACAGGTCCTCGCTCCTACGAGCAGTACTTC. This encodes CASSSSTKTGPRSYEQYF.

The chain has TRBV7-2 and TRBJ2-5; D might be TRBD2 (6 bases). This CDR3 is built from 16 residues. V shed 1 base and J shed 5 bases, with 17 bases lying between them. The germline CDR1 and CDR2 sequences are SGHTA and FQGNSA. CDR3 protein: CASSLDSGLTRETQYF. CDR3 nucleotides: TGTGCCAGCAGCTTAGATAGCGGACTGACCCGGGAGACCCAGTACTTC.

The chain has TRBV4-3 and TRBJ1-1; a possible D gene is TRBD1 (5 bases). The CDR3 runs to 14 residues. Germline V lookup: CDR1 LGHNA, CDR2 YSLEER. Trimming removed 1 base from V and 2 bases from J, with 8 bases in between. Here the CDR3 DNA reads TGCGCCAGCAGCCAAGGCGGGGCCAACACTGAAGCTTTCTTT. Encoded protein: CASSQGGANTEAFF.

The rearrangement joins TRBV7-6 to TRBJ1-1; TRBD1 aligns across 9 bases. Germline V lookup: CDR1 SGHVS, CDR2 FNYEAQ. The CDR3 is made up of 16 amino acids. V gave up 5 bases and J gave up 4 bases; unmatched junction bases: 11. The CDR3, as DNA: TGTGCCAGCAGCCCCCACCGGGACAGGGTAATCACTGAAGCTTTCTTT. Protein: CASSPHRDRVITEAFF.

The rearrangement joins TRBV27 to TRBJ2-7, with a tentative D call TRBD1 (6 bases). V lost 4 bases and J lost 2, with 12 bases in between. The CDR3 runs to 14 residues. The germline gives CDR1 MNHEY, CDR2 SMNVEV (reference sequence). This chain's CDR3 is CASSSQGLPYEQYV. CDR3 coding DNA: TGTGCCAGCAGTTCCCAGGGGCTTCCCTACGAGCAGTACGTC.

The chain employs TRBV5-6 and TRBJ1-2; 10 positions match TRBD1. V lost 2 bases, J lost 3 bases, and 4 bases stayed unmatched. The CDR3 is 15 amino acids. Germline V gene lookup returns CDR1 SGHDT and CDR2 YYEEEE. CDR3 sequence: CASSFLGQGDYGYTF. In DNA, the CDR3 is TGTGCCAGCAGCTTCCTTGGACAGGGGGACTATGGCTACACCTTC. Full variable domain (outside the CDR3, taken from reference TRBV5-6 and TRBJ1-2): DAGVTQSPTHLIKTRGQQVTLRCSPKSGHDTVSWYQQALGQGPQFIFQYYEEEERQRGNFPDRFSGHQFPNYSSELNVNALLLGDSALYLCASSFLGQGDYGYTFGSGTRLTVV.

The genes are TRBV20-1 and TRBJ1-1; D gene ambiguous. The ends were cut back, 3 bases at V and 1 base at J, with 9 bases in the middle. Germline-derived CDR1 and CDR2 are DFQATT and SNEGSKA (reference sequence). The length of the CDR3 is 13 residues. The CDR3 region has the DNA TGCAGTGCTAGTGGCAGCCCGAACACTGAAGCTTTCTTT. This translates into CSASGSPNTEAFF.

The chain carries TRBV21-1 and TRBJ1-1. TRBV21-1 is listed as a pseudogene. The CDR3 is 17 residues long. In DNA form, the CDR3 reads TGTGCCAGCAGATTAAGGGTATTATCTCGGCAAAACACTGAAGCTTTCTTT. This codes for CASRLRVLSRQNTEAFF.